The 17 T cell receptor beta chains given below trace back to one sample, sequenced in a study of shared clonotypes between healthy human individuals (dated by TCRdb to 2020 to 2022). Libraries came from the immunoSEQ multiplex PCR assay. TCRdb carries this immuneACCESS record with in-frame sequences only. Its versions omit some clonotypes, under half of them owing to an unresolved V gene in the studies checked, with the rest unexplained. Present in this sample are roughly 1 million clones, around three quarters of which were seen just once. The ten largest clones add up to more than 0.5% of the sample. Sequenced: memory CD4+ T cells from PBMCs. The cell subset or site label, read with the paper, signifies: CD45RA-negative fraction. These receptors were collected from a man aged 18-30 years in good health. Some clones in this sample may be carry-over from other donors' samples.

The chain employs TRBV28 and TRBJ2-7; 10 nucleotides agree with TRBD1. The CDR3 is made up of 14 amino acids. The ends lost 5 bases at V and 3 bases at J; junction bases unmatched: 4. Per the germline V gene, CDR1 is MDHEN and CDR2 is SYDVKM. Here the CDR3 reads CASSAGQGNYEQYF. The CDR3 bases are TGTGCCAGCAGTGCGGGACAGGGGAACTACGAGCAGTACTTC.

Remarks on this clone: Distinct nucleotide sequences in the sample also encode this CDR3. V is TRBV11-2 and J is TRBJ2-2, with no clear D. Germline lookup yields CDR1 SGHAT and CDR2 FQNNGV. The CDR3 length is 13 residues. V lost 0 bases to trimming and J lost 4 bases, with 3 bases between them. CDR3 sequence (DNA): TGTGCCAGCAGCTTAGAGCGCACCGGGGAGCTGTTTTTT. Translated: CASSLERTGELFF.

The table lists this clone with a few counts. The chain uses TRBV4-3 and TRBJ1-1; D is uncertain. Trimming pared 0 bases from V and 11 bases from J, leaving 13 bases between. CDR1 is LGHNA, CDR2 YSLEER, per germline. The CDR3 has 13 amino acids. In nucleotides, the CDR3 is TGCGCCAGCAGCCAAGACAGTGAGGGCCGTGCTTTCTTT. Encoded protein: CASSQDSEGRAFF.

CDR3 bases: TGTGCCCACGGGGGAGGCAATCAGCCCCAGCATTTT. This translates into CAHGGGNQPQHF. This chain uses TRBV28 with TRBJ1-5; tentatively, D is TRBD1 (5 bases). V was cut by 11 bases and J by 2 bases, with 10 bases left in between. Germline-derived CDR1 and CDR2 are MDHEN and SYDVKM. The CDR3 is made up of 12 amino acids.

This clone was counted only a few times. The chain links TRBV7-2 to TRBJ1-1, with 8 nucleotides matching TRBD1. Germline V CDR1 and CDR2: SGHTA, FQGNSA. V shed 5 bases, J shed 5 bases, and the junction held 4 bases outside the gene matches. The CDR3 loop spans 13 amino acids. The CDR3 spells CASSVQGGTEAFF. The CDR3 DNA sequence: TGTGCCAGCAGCGTACAGGGGGGGACTGAAGCTTTCTTT.

This clone was recorded once. The chain has TRBV6-5 and TRBJ2-6; D not certain. Germline-derived CDR1 and CDR2 are MNHEY and SVGAGI. The germline V and J ends were trimmed by 2 bases and 0 bases, with 8 bases remaining between them. There are 16 residues in the CDR3. The CDR3 region is CASSYLAASGANVLTF. The DNA of the CDR3 is TGTGCCAGCAGTTACCTGGCAGCCTCTGGGGCCAACGTCCTGACTTTC.

This sequence joins TRBV10-3 and TRBJ2-7; a possible D gene is TRBD2 (6 bases). Germline loops: CDR1 ENHRY, CDR2 SYGVKD. The CDR3 has 13 amino acids. Trimming cost V 7 bases and J 1 base, with 11 bases left between them. The CDR3 DNA follows: TGTGCCATCATGACGGGAGAATCCTACGAGCAGTACTTC. Encoded protein: CAIMTGESYEQYF.

The chain links TRBV13 to TRBJ2-7; D gene ambiguous. Germline CDR1 is PRHDT and CDR2 is FYEKMQ (reference sequence). V lost 6 bases to trimming and J lost 3 bases, with 15 bases between them. The CDR3 runs 14 residues. CDR3 bases: TGTGCCAGCAGTGCGATGCGGAACATCTACGAGCAGTACTTC. This sequence encodes CASSAMRNIYEQYF.

This clone appeared a few times. The chain employs TRBV6-6 and TRBJ1-5; D possibly corresponds to TRBD1 (5 bases). This CDR3 contains 14 residues. Trimming stripped 7 bases from V and 3 bases from J, with 13 bases between. Per the germline V gene, CDR1 is MNHNY and CDR2 is SVGAGI (reference sequence). CDR3 in DNA: TGTGCCAGCACCCAATGGGACCCCAATCAGCCCCAGCATTTT. The encoded protein is CASTQWDPNQPQHF.

This chain links TRBV6-5 with TRBJ1-1; no clear D gene. The length of the CDR3 is 12 residues. The V end lost 0 bases, the J end lost 1 base, and 0 bases lay between the germline ends. CDR1 is MNHEY, CDR2 SVGAGI, per germline. DNA for the CDR3: TGTGCCAGCAGTTACTCGAACACTGAAGCTTTCTTT. It codes for CASSYSNTEAFF.

The chain is built from TRBV28 and TRBJ1-1, with 7 bases matching TRBD1. Germline values: CDR1 MDHEN, CDR2 SYDVKM. The ends lost 2 bases at V and 4 bases at J; junction bases unmatched: 10. This CDR3 has 16 amino acids. In DNA form, the CDR3 reads TGTGCCAGCAGTTTACCTAGAGCTAACAGGGGCACTGAAGCTTTCTTT. Amino acid sequence: CASSLPRANRGTEAFF.

V gene TRBV5-1 combines with J gene TRBJ2-2; TRBD2 matches at 14 bases. The germline V gene encodes CDR1 SGHRS and CDR2 YFSETQ. Trimming at V came to 2 bases and at J to 3 bases, leaving 3 bases not matched to a gene. CDR3 length: 17 amino acids. This CDR3 is CASSFTTSGRDTGELFF. The CDR3 region has the DNA TGCGCCAGCAGCTTTACGACTAGCGGGAGGGACACCGGGGAGCTGTTTTTT.

The V gene is TRBV2, the J gene TRBJ2-1; 9 bases agree with TRBD2. The V gene's germline CDR1 is SNHLY and CDR2 FYNNEI. Trimming cost V 4 bases and J 4 bases; bases outside gene matches: 5. The CDR3 covers 15 residues. CDR3 DNA sequence: TGTGCCAGCAGTGTCCGAGCGGGAGGATACAATGAGCAGTTCTTC. Its protein product is CASSVRAGGYNEQFF.

This clone has just a few counts. The rearrangement uses TRBV4-1 and TRBJ2-7; D is possibly TRBD2 (6 bases). Germline lookup yields CDR1 MGHRA and CDR2 YSYEKL. Trimming removed 1 base at V and 6 bases at J, with 22 bases between. This CDR3 comprises 17 residues. The CDR3 here is CASSQVGSGSSWGEQYF. CDR3 DNA: TGCGCCAGCAGCCAAGTCGGTAGCGGATCATCTTGGGGCGAGCAGTACTTC.

In regard to this clone: Other DNA sequences of this sample code for an identical CDR3. This chain uses TRBV5-4 with TRBJ1-2; 9 nucleotides match TRBD1. This CDR3 comprises 15 residues. Per germline, CDR1 SGHNT and CDR2 YYREEE (reference sequence). V trimming: 4 bases; J trimming: 4 bases; junction bases outside the gene matches: 8. CDR3 sequence (DNA): TGTGCCAGCAGCCCCCGGGGACAGGGCAGCTATGGCTACACCTTC. This gives the protein CASSPRGQGSYGYTF. Full variable domain (outside the CDR3, taken from reference TRBV5-4 and TRBJ1-2): ETGVTQSPTHLIKTRGQQVTLRCSSQSGHNTVSWYQQALGQGPQFIFQYYREEENGRGNFPPRFSGLQFPNYSSELNVNALELDDSALYLCASSPRGQGSYGYTFGSGTRLTVV.

This sequence joins TRBV28 and TRBJ2-2; D is undetermined. Trimming took off 1 base at V and 6 bases at J, with 3 bases between the two ends. This CDR3 region has 12 residues. Germline lookup yields CDR1 MDHEN and CDR2 SYDVKM. CDR3 amino acids: CASSLYAGELFF. The CDR3 DNA reads TGTGCCAGCAGTTTATATGCCGGGGAGCTGTTTTTT.

J is TRBJ2-1 and V is TRBV27; no firm D call. Germline V lookup: CDR1 MNHEY, CDR2 SMNVEV (reference sequence). V lost 3 bases and J 3 bases, leaving 9 bases between the germline ends. The length of the CDR3 is 14 residues. The CDR3 protein is CASSFSLFYNEQFF. DNA for the CDR3: TGTGCCAGCAGTTTTAGTCTATTCTACAATGAGCAGTTCTTC.